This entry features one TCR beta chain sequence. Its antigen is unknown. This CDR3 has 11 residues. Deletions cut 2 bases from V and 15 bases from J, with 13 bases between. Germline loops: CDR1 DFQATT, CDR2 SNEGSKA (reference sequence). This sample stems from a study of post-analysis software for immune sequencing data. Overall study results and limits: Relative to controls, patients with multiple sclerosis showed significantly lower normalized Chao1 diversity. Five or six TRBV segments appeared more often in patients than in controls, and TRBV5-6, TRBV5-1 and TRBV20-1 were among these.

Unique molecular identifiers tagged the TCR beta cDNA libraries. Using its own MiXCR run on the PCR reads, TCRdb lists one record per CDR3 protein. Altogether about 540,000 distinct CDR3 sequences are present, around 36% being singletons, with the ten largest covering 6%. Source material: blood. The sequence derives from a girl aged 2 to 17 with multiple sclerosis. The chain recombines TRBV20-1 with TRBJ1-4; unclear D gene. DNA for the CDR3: TGCAGTGCTAGATCTGGCGTTGGGGTGTTTTTT. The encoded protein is CSARSGVGVFF.